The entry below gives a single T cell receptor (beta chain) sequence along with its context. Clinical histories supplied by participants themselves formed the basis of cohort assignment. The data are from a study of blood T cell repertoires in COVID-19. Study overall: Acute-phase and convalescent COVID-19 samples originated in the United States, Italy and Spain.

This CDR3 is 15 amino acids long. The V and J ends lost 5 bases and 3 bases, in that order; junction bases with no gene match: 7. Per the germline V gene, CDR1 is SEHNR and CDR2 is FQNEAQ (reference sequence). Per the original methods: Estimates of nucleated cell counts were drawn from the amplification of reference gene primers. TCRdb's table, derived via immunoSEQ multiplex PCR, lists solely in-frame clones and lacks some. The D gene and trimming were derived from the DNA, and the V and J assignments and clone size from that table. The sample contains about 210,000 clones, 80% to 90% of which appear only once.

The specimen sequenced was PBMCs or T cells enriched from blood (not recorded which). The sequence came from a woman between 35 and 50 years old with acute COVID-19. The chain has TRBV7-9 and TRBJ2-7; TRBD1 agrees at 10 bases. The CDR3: CASSPPDRGNYEQYF. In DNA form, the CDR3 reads TGTGCCAGCAGCCCCCCGGACAGGGGGAACTACGAGCAGTACTTC.